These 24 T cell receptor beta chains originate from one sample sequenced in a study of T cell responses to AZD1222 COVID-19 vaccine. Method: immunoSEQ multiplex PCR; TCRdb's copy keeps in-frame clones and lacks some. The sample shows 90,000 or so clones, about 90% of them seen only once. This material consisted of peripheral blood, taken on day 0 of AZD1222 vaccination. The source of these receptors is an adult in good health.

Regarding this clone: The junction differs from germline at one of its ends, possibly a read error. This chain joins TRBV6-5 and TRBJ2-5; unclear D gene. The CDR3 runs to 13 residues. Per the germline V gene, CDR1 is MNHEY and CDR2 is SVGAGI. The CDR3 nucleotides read TGTGCCAGCAGTTACTCGGGTCAAGGGACCCAGTACTTC. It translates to CASSYSGQGTQYF.

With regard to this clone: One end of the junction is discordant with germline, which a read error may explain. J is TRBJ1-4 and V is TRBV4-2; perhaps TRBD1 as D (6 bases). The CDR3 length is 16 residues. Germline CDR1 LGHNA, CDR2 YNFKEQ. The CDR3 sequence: CANSHFDGGFGEKLFF. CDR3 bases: TGTGCCAACAGCCATTTTGACGGGGGCTTTGGGGAAAAACTGTTTTTT.

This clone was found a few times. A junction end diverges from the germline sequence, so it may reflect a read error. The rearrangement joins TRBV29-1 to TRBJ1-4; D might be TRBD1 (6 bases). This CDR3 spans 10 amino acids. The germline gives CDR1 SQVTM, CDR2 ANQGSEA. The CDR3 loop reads CSVDPGHPIF. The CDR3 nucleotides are TGCAGCGTTGATCCGGGACACCCTATTTTT.

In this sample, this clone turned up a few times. CDR3 protein: CASRESGRGTGELFF. CDR3 nucleotide sequence: TGTGCCAGCAGGGAGAGCGGGAGGGGCACCGGGGAGCTGTTTTTT. V gene TRBV2 combines with J gene TRBJ2-2; 10 bases are shared with TRBD2. From germline, CDR1 is SNHLY and CDR2 FYNNEI. The V segment lost 6 bases and the J segment 4 bases; nucleotides outside the gene matches: 5. CDR3 length: 15 residues.

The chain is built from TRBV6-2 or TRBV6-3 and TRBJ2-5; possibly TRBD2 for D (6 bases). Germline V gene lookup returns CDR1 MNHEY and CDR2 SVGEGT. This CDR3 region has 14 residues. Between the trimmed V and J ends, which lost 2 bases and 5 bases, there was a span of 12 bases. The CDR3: CASSYPGDVETQYF. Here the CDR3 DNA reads TGTGCCAGCAGTTACCCGGGGGACGTCGAGACCCAGTACTTC.

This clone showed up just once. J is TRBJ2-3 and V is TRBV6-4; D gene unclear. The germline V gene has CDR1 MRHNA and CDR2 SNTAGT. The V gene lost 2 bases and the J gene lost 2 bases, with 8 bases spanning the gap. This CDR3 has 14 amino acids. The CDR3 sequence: CASSDRGLTDTQYF. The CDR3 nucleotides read TGTGCCAGCAGTGACCGCGGCCTCACAGATACGCAGTATTTT.

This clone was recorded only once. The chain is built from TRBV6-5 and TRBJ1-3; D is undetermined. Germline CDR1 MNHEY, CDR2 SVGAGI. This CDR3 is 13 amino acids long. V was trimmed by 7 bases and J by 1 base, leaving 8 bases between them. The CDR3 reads CASMLGSGNTIYF. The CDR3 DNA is TGTGCCAGCATGTTAGGTTCTGGAAACACCATATATTTT.

Written as DNA, the CDR3 is TGTGCCTGGAGTTTGGGACAGGGGTACGATGAGCAGTTCTTC. This encodes CAWSLGQGYDEQFF. V and J are TRBV30 and TRBJ2-1; 10 bases align to TRBD1. With 2 bases clipped from V and 8 bases from J, the junction kept 6 bases outside the gene matches. Per germline, CDR1 GTSNPN and CDR2 SVGIG (reference sequence). The CDR3 length is 14 residues.

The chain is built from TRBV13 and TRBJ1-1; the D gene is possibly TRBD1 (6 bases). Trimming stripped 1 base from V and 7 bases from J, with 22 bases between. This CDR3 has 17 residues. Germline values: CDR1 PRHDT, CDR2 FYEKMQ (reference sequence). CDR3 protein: CASSLVRQAGGFLEAFF. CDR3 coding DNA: TGTGCCAGCAGCTTAGTTCGACAGGCCGGGGGCTTTCTTGAAGCTTTCTTT.

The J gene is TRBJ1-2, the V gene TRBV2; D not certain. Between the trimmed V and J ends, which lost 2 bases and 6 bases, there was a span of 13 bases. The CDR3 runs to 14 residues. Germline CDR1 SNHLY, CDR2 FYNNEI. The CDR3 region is CASSETGRRNGYTF. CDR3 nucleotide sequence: TGTGCCAGCAGTGAAACGGGTCGGAGGAATGGCTACACCTTC.

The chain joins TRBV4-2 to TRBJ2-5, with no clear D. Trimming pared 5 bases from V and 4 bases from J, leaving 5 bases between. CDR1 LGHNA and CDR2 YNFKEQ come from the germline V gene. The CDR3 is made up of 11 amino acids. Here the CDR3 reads CASSTRETQYF. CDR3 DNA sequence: TGTGCCAGCAGCACGCGAGAGACCCAGTACTTC.

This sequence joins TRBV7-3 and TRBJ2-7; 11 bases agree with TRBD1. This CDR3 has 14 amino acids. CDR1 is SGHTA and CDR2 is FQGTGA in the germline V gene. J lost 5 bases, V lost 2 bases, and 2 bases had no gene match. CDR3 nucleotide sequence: TGTGCCAGCAGCTTAGGACAGGGGGCAAACGAGCAGTACTTC. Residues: CASSLGQGANEQYF. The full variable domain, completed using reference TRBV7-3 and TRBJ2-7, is GAGVSQTPSNKVTEKGKYVELRCDPISGHTALYWYRQSLGQGPEFLIYFQGTGAADDSGLPNDRFFAVRPEGSVSTLKIQRTERGDSAVYLCASSLGQGANEQYFGPGTRLTVT.

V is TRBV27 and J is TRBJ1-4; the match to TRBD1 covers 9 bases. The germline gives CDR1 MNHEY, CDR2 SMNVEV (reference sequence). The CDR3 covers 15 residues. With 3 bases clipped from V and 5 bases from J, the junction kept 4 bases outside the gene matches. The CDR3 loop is CASSFLGTGNEKLFF. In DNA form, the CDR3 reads TGTGCCAGCAGTTTCCTTGGGACAGGGAATGAAAAACTGTTTTTT.

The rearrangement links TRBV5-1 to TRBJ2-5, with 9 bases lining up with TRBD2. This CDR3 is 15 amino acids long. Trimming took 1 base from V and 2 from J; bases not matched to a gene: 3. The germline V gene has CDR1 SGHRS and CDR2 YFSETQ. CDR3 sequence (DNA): TGCGCCAGCAGCTTGCCTAGCGGGAAACAAGAGACCCAGTACTTC. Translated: CASSLPSGKQETQYF.

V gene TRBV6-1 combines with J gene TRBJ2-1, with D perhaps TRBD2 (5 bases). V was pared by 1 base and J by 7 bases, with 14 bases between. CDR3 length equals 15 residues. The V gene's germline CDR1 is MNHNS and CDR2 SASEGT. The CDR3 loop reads CASSEERTRTNEQFF. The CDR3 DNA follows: TGTGCCAGCAGTGAAGAGCGAACTAGGACTAATGAGCAGTTCTTC.

CDR3 sequence (DNA): TGTGCCAGCAGCCAATACATCGGGACAGGGGGGACTGAAGCTTTCTTT. It is translated as CASSQYIGTGGTEAFF. V gene TRBV3-1 (or the pseudogene TRBV3-2) combines with J gene TRBJ1-1, with 11 bases identical to TRBD1. Germline V lookup: CDR1 LGHDT, CDR2 YNNKEL (reference sequence). Trimming removed 2 bases from V and 5 bases from J; junction bases left unmatched: 7. The CDR3 consists of 16 residues.

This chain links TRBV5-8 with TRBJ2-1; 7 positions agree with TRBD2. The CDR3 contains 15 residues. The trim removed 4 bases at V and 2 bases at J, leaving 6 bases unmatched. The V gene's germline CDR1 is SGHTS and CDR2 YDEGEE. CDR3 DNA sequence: TGTGCCAGCAGCCCGGGGACTAAAACCTACAATGAGCAGTTCTTC. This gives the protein CASSPGTKTYNEQFF.

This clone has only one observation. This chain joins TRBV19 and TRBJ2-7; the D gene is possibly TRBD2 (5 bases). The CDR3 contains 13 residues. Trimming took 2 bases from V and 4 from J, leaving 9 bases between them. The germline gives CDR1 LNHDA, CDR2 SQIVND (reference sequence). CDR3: CASSINGGYEQYF. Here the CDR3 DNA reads TGTGCCAGTAGTATAAACGGCGGGTACGAGCAGTACTTC.

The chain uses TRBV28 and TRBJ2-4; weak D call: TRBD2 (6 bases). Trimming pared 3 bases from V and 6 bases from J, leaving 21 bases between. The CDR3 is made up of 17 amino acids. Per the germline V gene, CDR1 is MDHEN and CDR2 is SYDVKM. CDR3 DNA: TGTGCCAGCAGTTTTCGATCCGGGAGACTAGGCGCAAACATTCAGTACTTC. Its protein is CASSFRSGRLGANIQYF.

Here the CDR3 DNA reads TGTGCCATCAGTGAACTACAGGGCGTCGATGAGCAGTTCTTC. Translating it yields CAISELQGVDEQFF. The chain is built from TRBV10-3 and TRBJ2-1, with D tentatively TRBD1 (6 bases). V lost 3 bases to trimming and J lost 8 bases, with 14 bases between them. Germline lookup yields CDR1 ENHRY and CDR2 SYGVKD. This CDR3 has 14 amino acids.

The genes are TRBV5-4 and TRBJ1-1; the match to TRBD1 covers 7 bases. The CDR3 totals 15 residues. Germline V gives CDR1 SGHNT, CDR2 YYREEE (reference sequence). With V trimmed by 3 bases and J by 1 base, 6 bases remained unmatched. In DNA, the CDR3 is TGTGCCAGCAGCTCGGCCGGGACAGAGAACACTGAAGCTTTCTTT. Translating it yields CASSSAGTENTEAFF.

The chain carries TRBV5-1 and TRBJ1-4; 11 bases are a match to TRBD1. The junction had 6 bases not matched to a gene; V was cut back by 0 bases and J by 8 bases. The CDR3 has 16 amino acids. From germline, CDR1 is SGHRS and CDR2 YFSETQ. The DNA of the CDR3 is TGCGCCAGCAGCTTGGGTACCGGGACAGGGGGGGAAAAACTGTTTTTT. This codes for CASSLGTGTGGEKLFF.

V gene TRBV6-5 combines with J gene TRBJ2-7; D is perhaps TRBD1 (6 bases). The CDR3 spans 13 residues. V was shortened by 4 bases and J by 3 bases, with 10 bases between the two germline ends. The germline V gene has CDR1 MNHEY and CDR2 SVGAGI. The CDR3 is CASSLPGVYEQYF. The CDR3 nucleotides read TGTGCCAGCAGTTTGCCAGGGGTCTACGAGCAGTACTTC.

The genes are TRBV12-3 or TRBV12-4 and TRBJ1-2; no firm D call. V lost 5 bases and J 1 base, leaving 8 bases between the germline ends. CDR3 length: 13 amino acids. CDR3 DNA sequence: TGTGCCAGCAGTACCAGAGATAACTATGGCTACACCTTC. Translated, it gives CASSTRDNYGYTF.